This T cell receptor (beta chain) was identified in a study of blood T cell repertoires in COVID-19. On the study more broadly: Acute and convalescent COVID-19 samples came from the United States, Italy and Spain.

This CDR3 is 15 amino acids long. The V end was cut by 5 bases, the J end by 4 bases, with 17 bases between. Germline lookup yields CDR1 SEHNR and CDR2 FQNEAQ (reference sequence). Original methodology: It was from reference gene primer amplification that nucleated cell counts were estimated. Sequenced by immunoSEQ multiplex PCR; TCRdb stores in-frame clones only, minus some. The V and J calls and the clone size are those of that table, but D and trimming were determined from the DNA. The sample lists approximately 200,000 clones; around 85% were seen once. What the recovered Cohort 3 donors had was two negative PCRs, clearance, or symptom resolution.

Specimen: PBMCs or T cells enriched from blood (not recorded which). The chain recombines TRBV7-9 with TRBJ1-2; maybe TRBD1 (6 bases). The receptor was derived from a man aged 35 to 55 who had recovered from COVID-19. The CDR3 region is CASSPPTGSLYGYTF. CDR3 coding DNA: TGTGCCAGCAGCCCTCCCACAGGGTCCCTCTATGGCTACACCTTC.